The 5 T cell receptor beta chains below all came from one sample that was sequenced in a study of blood T cell repertoires in COVID-19. The protocol was immunoSEQ multiplex PCR, while the TCRdb copy is restricted to in-frame clones and leaves out a portion. The sample consists of around 450,000 clones, less than 95% of them appearing once. Material for sequencing was PBMCs or T cells enriched from blood (not recorded which). These receptor sequences come from a man between 18 and 35 years old who had recovered from COVID-19.

The chain is built from TRBV7-2 and TRBJ1-1; D not resolved. CDR1 and CDR2 from the germline V gene are SGHTA and FQGNSA. The length of the CDR3 is 13 residues. The V end was cut by 2 bases, the J end by 5 bases, with 9 bases between. This chain's CDR3 is CASSLSGETEAFF. The CDR3 region has the DNA TGTGCCAGCAGCTTATCTGGGGAGACTGAAGCTTTCTTT.

V and J are TRBV29-1 and TRBJ2-3; 8 bases align to TRBD2. The CDR3 length is 12 residues. J gave up 9 bases and V 6 bases, and 8 bases lay outside the gene matches. Germline-derived CDR1 and CDR2 are SQVTM and ANQGSEA. DNA of the CDR3: TGCAGCGTCGCGCGGTTAGCGGGGACGCAGTATTTT. As protein: CSVARLAGTQYF.

About this clone itself: This sample includes further DNA sequences coding for the same CDR3. The rearrangement links TRBV11-2 to TRBJ1-2; 7 bases are shared with TRBD1. The CDR3 runs to 13 residues. Germline trimming cut 4 bases from V and 7 bases from J; bases unmatched to any gene: 6. CDR1 and CDR2 (germline): SGHAT, FQNNGV. In nucleotides, the CDR3 is TGTGCCAGCAGCTCGACAGGGTTAGGTGGCTACACCTTC. This gives the protein CASSSTGLGGYTF.

The genes are TRBV29-1 and TRBJ2-3, with TRBD2 identical over 11 bases. V lost 6 bases, J lost 4 bases, and 0 bases stayed unmatched. The CDR3 runs to 12 residues. The germline CDR1 and CDR2 sequences are SQVTM and ANQGSEA. For the CDR3, the DNA is TGCAGCGTGACTAGCGGGGCAGATACGCAGTATTTT. Its translation is CSVTSGADTQYF.

V is TRBV5-4 and J is TRBJ2-1; 12 bases are shared with TRBD2. Trimming took 0 bases from V and 5 from J; bases not matched to a gene: 12. The CDR3 has 19 amino acids. Per germline, CDR1 SGHNT and CDR2 YYREEE (reference sequence). CDR3 in amino acids: CASSLGLAGVGRGDNEQFF. The DNA for the CDR3 is TGTGCCAGCAGCTTGGGACTAGCGGGAGTAGGCAGGGGGGACAATGAGCAGTTCTTC.